Below are 5 T cell receptor beta chains sequenced from a single sample in a study of T-cell reconstitution after alpha-beta-depleted transplantation in children. Unique molecular identifiers were built into the TCRbeta library. MiXCR, run by TCRdb on the PCR reads, gives a single entry per CDR3 protein. The sample lists some 76,000 distinct CDR3 sequences; roughly 11% were seen once. The sequencing here drew on PBMCs, taken before TCRalphabeta/CD19-depleted stem cell transplant. The origin of the receptors is a boy younger than 18 with acute myeloid leukemia, due to receive a stem cell transplant.

This clonotype was observed many times. The chain has TRBV29-1 and TRBJ2-3; unclear D gene. The CDR3 covers 14 residues. The germline V gene encodes CDR1 SQVTM and CDR2 ANQGSEA. Trimming shortened V by 6 bases and J by 0 bases, and 13 bases separated the two germline ends. The CDR3: CSVRGGTSTDTQYF. DNA for the CDR3: TGCAGCGTCAGAGGCGGTACTAGCACAGATACGCAGTATTTT.

This clonotype was recorded many times. The chain is built from TRBV11-1 and TRBJ2-1; D is unresolved. Trimming left V 5 bases short and J 9 bases short, with 14 bases between. CDR3 size: 13 residues. Germline-derived CDR1 and CDR2 are SGHAT and FQDESV (reference sequence). CDR3 amino acids: CASSLQDWVEQFF. CDR3 sequence (DNA): TGTGCCAGCAGCCTCCAGGATTGGGTTGAGCAGTTCTTC.

This clonotype was detected ten times or more. The rearrangement uses TRBV5-1 and TRBJ1-1, with unresolved D. V was trimmed by 0 bases and J by 6 bases, leaving 3 bases between them. Germline V gene lookup returns CDR1 SGHRS and CDR2 YFSETQ. CDR3 size: 11 residues. The CDR3 is CASSLGPEAFF. As DNA, the CDR3 is TGCGCCAGCAGCTTGGGTCCTGAAGCTTTCTTT. Looking up the rest from reference TRBV5-1 and TRBJ1-1 gives the full variable domain: KAGVTQTPRYLIKTRGQQVTLSCSPISGHRSVSWYQQTPGQGLQFLFEYFSETQRNKGNFPGRFSGRQFSNSRSEMNVSTLELGDSALYLCASSLGPEAFFGQGTRLTVV.

The table lists this clonotype with many counts. This chain connects TRBV7-2 to TRBJ2-2; 7 bases map to TRBD2. Per the germline V gene, CDR1 is SGHTA and CDR2 is FQGNSA. Unmatched junction bases numbered 2, after V lost 6 bases and J lost 1 base. This CDR3 is built from 14 residues. CDR3 loop: CASRGGVNTGELFF. Written as DNA, the CDR3 is TGTGCCAGCAGGGGGGGGGTGAACACCGGGGAGCTGTTTTTT.

This clonotype appeared many times. The V call is TRBV4-2, the J call TRBJ2-1, with TRBD2 identical over 15 bases. J was trimmed by 8 bases and V by 5 bases; bases with no gene match: 16. Per germline, CDR1 LGHNA and CDR2 YNFKEQ. The length of the CDR3 is 19 residues. The CDR3 DNA is TGTGCCAGCAGCACCGGAGGACTAGCGGGAGGGCGGGGTAAGGATGAGCAGTTCTTC. Amino acids: CASSTGGLAGGRGKDEQFF.